A single sample is the source of the 3 T cell receptor beta chains below, sequenced in a study of OX40 agonist ivuxolimab in advanced cancers. The assay was immunoSEQ multiplex PCR, and TCRdb's table has in-frame clones only and misses some. Of about 73,000 clones in the sample, about 87% are singletons; the top ten hold roughly 9.8%. The sample consisted of CD4+ or CD8+ T cells sorted from blood, taken in a trial of the OX40 agonist ivuxolimab. The receptors come from an adult with an advanced solid tumor such as melanoma, head and neck, liver or kidney cancer.

The rearrangement joins TRBV10-3 to TRBJ1-2, with D perhaps matching TRBD1 (5 bases). V was shortened by 7 bases and J by 6 bases, with 12 bases between the two germline ends. The CDR3 extends over 12 amino acids. Germline V lookup: CDR1 ENHRY, CDR2 SYGVKD. The CDR3 loop reads CAINEKGDGYTF. CDR3 DNA: TGTGCCATCAACGAAAAAGGGGATGGCTACACCTTC.

This clone was picked up one time. V gene TRBV4-1 combines with J gene TRBJ2-5; the match to TRBD1 covers 11 bases. With the DNA end fitting TRBJ2-7 better, the J assignment may be wrong. CDR3 length: 17 residues. Germline CDR1 is MGHRA and CDR2 is YSYEKL. The CDR3 here is CASSQVAGTGGYYEQYF. CDR3 coding DNA: TGCGCCAGCAGCCAAGTTGCCGGGACAGGGGGGTACTACGAGCAGTACTTC.

V usage is TRBV27 and J usage is TRBJ2-3, with a tentative D call TRBD2 (6 bases). This CDR3 region has 12 residues. In germline, CDR1 is MNHEY, CDR2 SMNVEV (reference sequence). Trimming took off 6 bases at V and 7 bases at J, with 11 bases between the two ends. The CDR3 DNA sequence: TGTGCCAGCAGCGGCGGGGTCCATACGCAGTATTTT. It yields the protein CASSGGVHTQYF.